This entry features one T cell receptor (beta chain) sequence. The antigen is not known. These data originate in a study of blood T cells in healthy people across ages. With V trimmed by 4 bases and J by 6 bases, 14 bases remained unmatched. The CDR3 has 16 amino acids. The V gene's germline CDR1 is GTSNPN and CDR2 SVGIG (reference sequence). PCR was performed a second time for about 7 to 12 cycles using a sample-barcoded 5' primer and a J-beta primer mix. TCRdb ran MiXCR on the 5' RACE reads and lists one entry per CDR3 protein. This table holds approximately 580,000 distinct CDR3 sequences, 24% found once. Study results and limitations: Comparison with aged donors showed that long-lived donors had more naive CD4+ cells and higher diversity.

These data were likewise used in another study, on T cells of mothers and their children.

Sample: blood. The V and J genes are TRBV30 and TRBJ2-1; 8 bases are shared with TRBD2. The receptor was derived from a boy aged 10-17 years in good health. CDR3 sequence: CAWITAGGIGGNEQFF. In nucleotides, the CDR3 is TGTGCCTGGATAACCGCGGGGGGTATCGGGGGCAATGAGCAGTTCTTC.